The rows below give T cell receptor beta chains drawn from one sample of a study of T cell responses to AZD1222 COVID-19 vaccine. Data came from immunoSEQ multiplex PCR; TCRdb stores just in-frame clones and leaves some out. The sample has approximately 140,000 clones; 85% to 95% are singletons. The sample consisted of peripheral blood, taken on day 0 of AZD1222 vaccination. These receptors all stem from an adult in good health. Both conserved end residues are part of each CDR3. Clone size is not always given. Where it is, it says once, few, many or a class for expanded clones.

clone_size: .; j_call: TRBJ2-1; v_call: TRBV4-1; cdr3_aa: CASSQGSAEPDNEQFF
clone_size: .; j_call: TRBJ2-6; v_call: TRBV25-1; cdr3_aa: CASSGQFSGANVLTF
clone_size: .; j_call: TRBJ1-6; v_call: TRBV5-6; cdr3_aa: CASSRGTGVSPLHF
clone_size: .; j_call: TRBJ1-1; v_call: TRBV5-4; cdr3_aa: CASSFFWGNTEAFF
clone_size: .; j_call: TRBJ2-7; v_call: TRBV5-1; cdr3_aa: CASSFGTGRNEQYF
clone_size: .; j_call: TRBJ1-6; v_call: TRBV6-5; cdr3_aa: CASTISPYGSPLHF
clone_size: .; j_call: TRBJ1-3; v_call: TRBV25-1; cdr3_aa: CASSEDRVYGNTIYF
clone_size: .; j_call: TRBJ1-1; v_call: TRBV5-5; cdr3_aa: CASSFLSRGATEAFF
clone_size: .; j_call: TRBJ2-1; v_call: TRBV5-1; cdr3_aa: CASSLDGQAPNEQFF
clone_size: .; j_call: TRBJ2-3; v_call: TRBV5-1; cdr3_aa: CASSQGASPDTQYF
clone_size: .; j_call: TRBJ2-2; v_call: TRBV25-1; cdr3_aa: CASTPGLAGTGELFF
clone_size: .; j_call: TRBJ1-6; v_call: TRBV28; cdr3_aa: CASRALDRASPLHF
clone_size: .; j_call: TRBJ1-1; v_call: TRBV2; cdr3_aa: CASRENTEAFF
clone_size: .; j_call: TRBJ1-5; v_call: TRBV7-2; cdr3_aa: CASSLYHQGNQPQHF
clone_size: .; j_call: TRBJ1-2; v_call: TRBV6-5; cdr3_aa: CASRLREGNHGYTF
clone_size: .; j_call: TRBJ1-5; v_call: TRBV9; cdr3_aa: CASSVDPYSNQPQHF
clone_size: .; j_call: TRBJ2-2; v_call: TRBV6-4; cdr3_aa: CASSGDNTGELFF
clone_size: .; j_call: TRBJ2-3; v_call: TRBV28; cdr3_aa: CASSLTQGVSDTQYF
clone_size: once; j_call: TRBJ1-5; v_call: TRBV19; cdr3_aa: CASSPRTDLWGQPQHF
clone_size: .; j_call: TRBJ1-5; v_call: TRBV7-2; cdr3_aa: CASSTRGQPNQPQHF
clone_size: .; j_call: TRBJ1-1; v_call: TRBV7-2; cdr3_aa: CASSLAGRNTEAFF
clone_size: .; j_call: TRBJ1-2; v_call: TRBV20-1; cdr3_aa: CSASLLTGGYGYTF
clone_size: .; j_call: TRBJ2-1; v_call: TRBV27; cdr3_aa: CASSPSGGWNSEQFF
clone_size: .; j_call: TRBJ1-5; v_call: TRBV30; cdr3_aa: CAWSVLTSNQPQHF
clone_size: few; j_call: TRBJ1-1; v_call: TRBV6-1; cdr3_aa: CASSEQEYTEAFF
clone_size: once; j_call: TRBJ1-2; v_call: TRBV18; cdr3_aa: CASSPFGELNYGYTF
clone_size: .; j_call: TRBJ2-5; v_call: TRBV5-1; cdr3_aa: CASSVGSETQYF
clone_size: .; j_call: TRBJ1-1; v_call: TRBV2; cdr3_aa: CASRDSPEAFF
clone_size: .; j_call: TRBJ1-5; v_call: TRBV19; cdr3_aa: CASNIGRNQPQHF
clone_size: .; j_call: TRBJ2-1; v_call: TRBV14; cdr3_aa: CASSQNGRRADNEQFF
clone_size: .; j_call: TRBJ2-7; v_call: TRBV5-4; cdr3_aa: CASSAAGTSDQEQYF
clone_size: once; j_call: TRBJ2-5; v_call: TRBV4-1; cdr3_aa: CASSFPSPSETQYF
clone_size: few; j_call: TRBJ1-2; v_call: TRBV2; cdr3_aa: CASSLGVEGGYTF
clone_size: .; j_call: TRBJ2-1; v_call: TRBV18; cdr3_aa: CASSPTIPPNEQFF
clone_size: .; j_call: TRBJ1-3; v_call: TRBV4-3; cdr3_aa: CASSQDRARYSGNTIYF
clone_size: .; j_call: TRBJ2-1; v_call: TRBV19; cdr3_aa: CASTPVRGPHNEQFF
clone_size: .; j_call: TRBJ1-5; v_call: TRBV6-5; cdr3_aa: CASRGGAESQPQHF
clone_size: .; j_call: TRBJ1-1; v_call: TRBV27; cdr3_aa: CASSLHREGNTEAFF
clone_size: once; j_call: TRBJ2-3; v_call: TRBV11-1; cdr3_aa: CASSPPRAGSTDTQYF
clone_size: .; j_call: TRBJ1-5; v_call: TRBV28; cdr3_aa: CASSVTGENKPQHF
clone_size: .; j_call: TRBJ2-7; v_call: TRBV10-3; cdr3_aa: CAIRGIDREGTYEQYF
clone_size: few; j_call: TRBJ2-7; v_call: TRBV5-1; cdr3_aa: CASSLGNRPYSYEQYF